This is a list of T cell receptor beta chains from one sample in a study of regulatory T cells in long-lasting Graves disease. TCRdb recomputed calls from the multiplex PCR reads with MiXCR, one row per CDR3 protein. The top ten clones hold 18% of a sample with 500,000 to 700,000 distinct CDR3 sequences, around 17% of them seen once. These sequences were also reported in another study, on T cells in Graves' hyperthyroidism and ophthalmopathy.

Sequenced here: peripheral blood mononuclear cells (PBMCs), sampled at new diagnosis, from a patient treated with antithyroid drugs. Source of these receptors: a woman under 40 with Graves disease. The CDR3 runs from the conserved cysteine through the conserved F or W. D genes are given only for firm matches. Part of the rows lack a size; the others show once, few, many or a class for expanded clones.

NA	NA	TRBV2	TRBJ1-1	TGTGCCAGCAGCCAAGATTATGACACTGAAGCTTTCTTT	CASSQDYDTEAFF
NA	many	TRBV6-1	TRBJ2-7	TGTGCCAGCAGTGAAAGGGAACCCTACGAGCAGTACTTC	CASSEREPYEQYF
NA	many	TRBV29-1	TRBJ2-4	TGCAGCGTTGGGGTAGCCAAAAACATTCAGTACTTC	CSVGVAKNIQYF
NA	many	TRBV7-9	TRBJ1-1	TGTGCCAGCAGCCGTGACAGCACTGAAGCTTTCTTT	CASSRDSTEAFF
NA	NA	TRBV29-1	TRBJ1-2	TGCAGCGGATTTGATTATGGCTACACCTTC	CSGFDYGYTF
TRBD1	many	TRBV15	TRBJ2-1	TGTGCCACCAGCAGGAGAGGGACAGGGTCAAATGAGCAGTTCTTC	CATSRRGTGSNEQFF
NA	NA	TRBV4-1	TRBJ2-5	TGCGCCAGCAGCCAAGTACTATGGGGTGGAGAGACCCAGTACTTC	CASSQVLWGGETQYF
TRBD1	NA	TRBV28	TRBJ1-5	TGTGCCAGCCTCGGCGACAGGGGCAATCAGCCCCAGCATTTT	CASLGDRGNQPQHF
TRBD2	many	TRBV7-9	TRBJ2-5	TGTGCCAGCACTTTTCTCACTAGCGCACGGGAGACCCAGTACTTC	CASTFLTSARETQYF
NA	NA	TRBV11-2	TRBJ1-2	TGTGCCAGCAGACCCTCGGGCCTCTATGGCTACACCTTC	CASRPSGLYGYTF
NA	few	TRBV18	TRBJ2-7	TGTGCCAGCTCACCCGGGACGGCCGCTGCCTCCTACGAGCAGTACTTC	CASSPGTAAASYEQYF
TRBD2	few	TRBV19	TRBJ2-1	TGTGCCAGTAGTTTGACTAGCGGGAGGGCCACCTACAATGAGCAGTTCTTC	CASSLTSGRATYNEQFF
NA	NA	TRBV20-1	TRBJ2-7	TGCAGTGCTAGACCTGACAACTACGAGCAGTACTTC	CSARPDNYEQYF
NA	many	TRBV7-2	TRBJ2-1	TGTGCCAGCAGCTTGACACGGGAGATGGTCGATGAGCAGTTCTTC	CASSLTREMVDEQFF
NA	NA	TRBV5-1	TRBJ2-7	TGCGCCAGCAGCTTGGCCTGGGGGAGGAACGAGCAGTACTTC	CASSLAWGRNEQYF
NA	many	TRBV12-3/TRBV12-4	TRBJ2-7	TGTGCCAGCAGTTTCCCGCAATACGAGCAGTACTTC	CASSFPQYEQYF
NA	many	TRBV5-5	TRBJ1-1	TGTGCCAGCAGCTTCCACTCTGGTGGGAACACTGAAGCTTTCTTT	CASSFHSGGNTEAFF
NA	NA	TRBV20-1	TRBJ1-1	TGCAGTGCTAGAAATCCGGGACTTAACACTGAAGCTTTCTTT	CSARNPGLNTEAFF
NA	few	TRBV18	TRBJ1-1	TGTGCCAGCTCACCGAACCAGAACACTGAAGCTTTCTTT	CASSPNQNTEAFF
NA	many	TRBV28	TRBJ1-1	TGTGCCAGCGTAAGCCGGGACACTGAAGCTTTCTTT	CASVSRDTEAFF
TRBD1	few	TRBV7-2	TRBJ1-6	TGTGCCAGCAGCTTAGTTGCAGGGGGCGGTTCACCCCTCCACTTT	CASSLVAGGGSPLHF
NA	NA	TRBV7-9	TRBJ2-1	TGTGCCAGCAGCTTGGAGACTTTCTACAATGAGCAGTTCTTC	CASSLETFYNEQFF
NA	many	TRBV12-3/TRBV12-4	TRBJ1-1	TGTGCCAGCAGTTTTGAACTGAACACTGAAGCTTTCTTT	CASSFELNTEAFF
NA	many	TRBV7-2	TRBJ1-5	TGTGCCAGCAGCTTAGTTGGGACCGAGAGCAATCAGCCCCAGCATTTT	CASSLVGTESNQPQHF
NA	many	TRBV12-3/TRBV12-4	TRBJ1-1	TGTGCCAGCAGTTTTGTGGGGAACACTGAAGCTTTCTTT	CASSFVGNTEAFF
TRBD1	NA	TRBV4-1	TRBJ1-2	TGCGCCAGCAGCCTAGTAATATATGGGACAGGGGATGGCTACACCTTC	CASSLVIYGTGDGYTF
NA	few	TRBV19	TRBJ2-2	TGTGCCAGTACCGTACAGGGCACGAACACCGGGGAGCTGTTTTTT	CASTVQGTNTGELFF
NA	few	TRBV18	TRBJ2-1	TGTGCCACCTCGACACAATCCTACAATGAGCAGTTCTTC	CATSTQSYNEQFF
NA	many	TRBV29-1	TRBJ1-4	TGCAGCGTCCAGACGGGGGAAAAACTGTTTTTT	CSVQTGEKLFF
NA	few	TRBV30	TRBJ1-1	TGTGCCTGGAGTGTGAATACTAACACTGAAGCTTTCTTT	CAWSVNTNTEAFF